The rows below give T cell receptor beta chains drawn from one sample of a study of a mutant IDH1 vaccine in newly diagnosed glioma. Repertoires were generated with immunoSEQ multiplex PCR, while TCRdb's copy carries only in-frame clones and drops some. The sample contains almost 30,000 clones, about nine tenths of which appear only once. Their antigens remain unidentified. The material sequenced was peripheral blood mononuclear cells (PBMCs), taken from a glioma patient whose treatment included an IDH1 peptide vaccine. The receptors here all came from a middle-aged woman with glioma. Some clones in this sample may be carry-over from other donors' samples. The CDR3 runs from the conserved cysteine through the conserved F or W. D genes are given only for firm matches. Some rows mark clone size as missing; the rest say once, few, many or name a class of expanded clone.

j_call d_call clone_size v_call cdr3_nt cdr3_aa
TRBJ2-5 . once TRBV5-1 TGCGCCAGCAGCTTGGACAGTCGAGAGACCCAGTACTTC CASSLDSRETQYF
TRBJ1-1 TRBD1 . TRBV28 TGTGCCAGCACCCTCTGGGACAGGAACACTGAAGCTTTCTTT CASTLWDRNTEAFF
TRBJ2-5 . . TRBV4-2 TGTGCCAGCAGCCAAGAGTCTGTACAAGAGACCCAGTACTTC CASSQESVQETQYF
TRBJ2-7 TRBD2 . TRBV7-6 TGTGCCAGCAGCTTAGGGCGGGGGAGAGACGAGCAGTACTTC CASSLGRGRDEQYF
TRBJ1-2 TRBD1 . TRBV11-2 TGTGCCAGCAGCTTAAATCATATCGGGACAGCGTTTAACTATGGCTACACCTTC CASSLNHIGTAFNYGYTF
TRBJ1-5 TRBD1 . TRBV18 TGTGCCAGCTCCCCAGGACAGGCGGGACATCAGCCCCAGCATTTT CASSPGQAGHQPQHF
TRBJ2-5 TRBD1 few TRBV5-4 TGTGCCAGCAGCTTCTCGACAGGGGAGGAGACCCAGTACTTC CASSFSTGEETQYF
TRBJ2-3 . . TRBV27 TGTGCCAGCTTTCCGTGGAGTGTACGCACAGATACGCAGTATTTT CASFPWSVRTDTQYF
TRBJ1-2 . . TRBV28 TGTGCCAGCAGTAGGAACCCTAACTATGGCTACACCTTC CASSRNPNYGYTF
TRBJ2-7 TRBD2 . TRBV19 TGTGCCAGTAAGAAAAGCGGGGGGGCCTACGAGCAGTACTTC CASKKSGGAYEQYF
TRBJ1-3 TRBD1 . TRBV18 TGTGCCAGCTCACCACTCCATGGACAGGGCTTGTCTGGAAACACCATATATTTT CASSPLHGQGLSGNTIYF
TRBJ1-2 . . TRBV28 TGTGCCAGCAGTCATGACGGCTATGGCTACACCTTC CASSHDGYGYTF
TRBJ1-2 . . TRBV28 TGTGCCAGCAGTCCCCGCCCGGAGGTCCATGGCTACACCTTC CASSPRPEVHGYTF
TRBJ2-7 TRBD1 . TRBV28 TGTGCCAGCAGCCAGGGACAGCCCTACGAGCAGTACTTC CASSQGQPYEQYF
TRBJ2-1 TRBD2 . TRBV7-2 TGTGCCAGCAGCTTTACTAGCGGGAGTAAGTTCTTC CASSFTSGSKFF
TRBJ2-1 TRBD2 . TRBV5-1 TGCGCCAGCAGCTTGGTACTAGCGGGGGGGCCGGGGAATGAGCAGTTCTTC CASSLVLAGGPGNEQFF
TRBJ2-5 . . TRBV4-1 TGCGCCAGCAGCCTGCGCCGGGGCATCGACCAAGAGACCCAGTACTTC CASSLRRGIDQETQYF
TRBJ2-7 TRBD1 . TRBV9 TGTGCCAGCAGCGTAGGAGGCGGACAGGGGCGCTTGCAGTACTTC CASSVGGGQGRLQYF
TRBJ2-5 . . TRBV15 TGTGCCACCAGCAGAAGGAGGACCCCACAAGAGACCCAGTACTTC CATSRRRTPQETQYF
TRBJ1-1 . . TRBV7-8 TGTGCCAGCAGCTTAACACGGAGGCCTGAAGCTTTCTTT CASSLTRRPEAFF
TRBJ2-1 . . TRBV11-3 TGTGCCAGCAGTCTCGGCTCGATAGTCTACAATGAGCAGTTCTTC CASSLGSIVYNEQFF
TRBJ2-3 . . TRBV28 TGTGCCATCCAGGGGTTAGCCCGCACAGATACGCAGTATTTT CAIQGLARTDTQYF
TRBJ1-5 . . TRBV4-1 TGCGCCAGCAGCCAAGAGGGGGGGGCCAGCAATCAGCCCCAGCATTTT CASSQEGGASNQPQHF
TRBJ2-7 TRBD1 . TRBV5-8 TGTGCCAGCAGCTCGAAGACAGGGCACTCCTACGAGCAGTACTTC CASSSKTGHSYEQYF
TRBJ2-3 . few TRBV28 TGTGCCAGCACCCCACAGGGAGATACGCAGTATTTT CASTPQGDTQYF
TRBJ2-5 . . TRBV5-4 TGTGCCAGCAGCTTGGACGCCTTGGGGGTTAAAGAGACCCAGTACTTC CASSLDALGVKETQYF
TRBJ2-6 . . TRBV4-1 TGCGCCAGCAGCTTCAGAGGCTCTGGGGCCAACGTCCTGACTTTC CASSFRGSGANVLTF
TRBJ1-4 . . TRBV10-3 TGTGCCACGGCCCTAAACAGGGATAATGAAAAACTGTTTTTT CATALNRDNEKLFF
TRBJ2-1 . . TRBV28 TGTGCCAGCGGATTAGAGGGGGGGTCCTACAATGAGCAGTTCTTC CASGLEGGSYNEQFF
TRBJ2-5 . . TRBV4-1 TGCGCCAGCAGCCAAGATCGCACTCCTCAAGAGACCCAGTACTTC CASSQDRTPQETQYF
TRBJ1-1 . . TRBV9 TGTGCCAGCAGCGTAGGGGGGGGCCGCGGGATTGGAACTGAAGCTTTCTTT CASSVGGGRGIGTEAFF
TRBJ1-2 . . TRBV12-5 TGTGCTAGTGGCCCGGTAGCGGGGGGAGAGGGCTCCAATGGCTACACCTTC CASGPVAGGEGSNGYTF
TRBJ1-2 . once TRBV9 TGTGCCAGCAGCGCGTACGCCCAGAGGGGGGGCGGGGCCCATGGCTACACCTTC CASSAYAQRGGGAHGYTF
TRBJ2-7 . . TRBV29-1 TGCAGCGTGCGGGACGTTGGCGAGCAGTACTTC CSVRDVGEQYF
TRBJ2-1 TRBD2 . TRBV7-3 TGTGCCAGCAGCTTAAGGTCGGGGGGATACAATGAGCAGTTCTTC CASSLRSGGYNEQFF
TRBJ1-1 . . TRBV7-2 TGTGCCAGCAGCTGGCCGGGGTTTGAAGCTTTCTTT CASSWPGFEAFF
TRBJ2-3 . . TRBV7-6 TGTGCCAGCAGCTTATCGACTGGCACAGATACGCAGTATTTT CASSLSTGTDTQYF
TRBJ2-7 . . TRBV6-6 TGTGCCAGCACCGGCGCGGGGCGATCCTACGAGCAGTACTTC CASTGAGRSYEQYF
TRBJ1-2 . . TRBV7-6 TGTGCCAGCTCTGAAACAGGGAACTATGGCTACACCTTC CASSETGNYGYTF
TRBJ1-4 . . TRBV7-9 TGTGCCAGCAGCCACTTCGAGGGAGTGGAGGAAAAACTGTTTTTT CASSHFEGVEEKLFF
TRBJ2-7 TRBD1 . TRBV10-3 TGTGCCATCCGGGGCTCCGGGCAGGGGGCTAGTGACGAGCAGTACTTC CAIRGSGQGASDEQYF
TRBJ2-2 TRBD1 once TRBV11-1 TGTGCCAGCAGAGAGGGACAGGGGGATAGGGACACCGGGGAGCTGTTTTTT CASREGQGDRDTGELFF
TRBJ2-6 TRBD1 . TRBV6-4 TGTGCCAGCAGCAGGGACAGCTCTGGGGCCAACGTCCTGACTTTC CASSRDSSGANVLTF
TRBJ2-3 TRBD2 once TRBV28 TGTGCCAGCAGGGGACAGAGGCCTAGCGGGATTCCCACAGATACGCAGTATTTT CASRGQRPSGIPTDTQYF
TRBJ2-3 TRBD2 . TRBV7-9 TGTGCCAGCAGCTTGCGGGGGGCCGATACGCAGTATTTT CASSLRGADTQYF
TRBJ1-1 . . TRBV4-2 TGTGCCAGCAGCCAAGTTGGGGGTAGAACTGAAGCTTTCTTT CASSQVGGRTEAFF
TRBJ1-1 . . TRBV4-3 TGCGCCAGCAGCCAGGGCCTTCCTACTATGAACACTGAAGCTTTCTTT CASSQGLPTMNTEAFF
TRBJ1-2 . . TRBV15 TGTGCCACCAGCGGACTGGCGGGGGGCAATGGCTACACCTTC CATSGLAGGNGYTF
TRBJ1-4 . . TRBV15 TGTGCCACCAGCAGAGATAAGAGGGTCGAAAAACTGTTTTTT CATSRDKRVEKLFF
TRBJ1-2 . . TRBV18 TGTGCCAGCTCACCAGATCAGGGTGGCTACACCTTC CASSPDQGGYTF
TRBJ1-5 TRBD1 . TRBV7-9 TGTGCCTCCCGAACAGGGGCCTTATACCTAAATCAGCCCCAGCATTTT CASRTGALYLNQPQHF